A single TCR beta chain is shown here with its context. This record belongs to a study of Graves' ophthalmopathy and Graves' hyperthyroidism. RNA transcripts yielded amplified TCR beta CDR3 regions. The authors performed first-round RT-PCR with HTBI primers and then a second-round multiplex PCR. MiXCR, run by TCRdb on the multiplex PCR reads, gives a single entry per CDR3 protein. This table holds around 1.1 million distinct CDR3 sequences, less than 45% found once. V was cut by 2 bases and J by 6 bases, with 10 bases left in between. CDR1 is SGHTA, CDR2 FQGNSA, per germline. The CDR3 has 13 residues. Input material: peripheral blood or thyroid tissue (not recorded which). This clonotype was sampled from an adult man with Graves' hyperthyroidism. J is TRBJ1-2 and V is TRBV7-2; D not certain. CDR3 in amino acids: CASSLTVGNGYTF. DNA for the CDR3: TGTGCCAGCAGCTTAACCGTCGGGAATGGCTACACCTTC.